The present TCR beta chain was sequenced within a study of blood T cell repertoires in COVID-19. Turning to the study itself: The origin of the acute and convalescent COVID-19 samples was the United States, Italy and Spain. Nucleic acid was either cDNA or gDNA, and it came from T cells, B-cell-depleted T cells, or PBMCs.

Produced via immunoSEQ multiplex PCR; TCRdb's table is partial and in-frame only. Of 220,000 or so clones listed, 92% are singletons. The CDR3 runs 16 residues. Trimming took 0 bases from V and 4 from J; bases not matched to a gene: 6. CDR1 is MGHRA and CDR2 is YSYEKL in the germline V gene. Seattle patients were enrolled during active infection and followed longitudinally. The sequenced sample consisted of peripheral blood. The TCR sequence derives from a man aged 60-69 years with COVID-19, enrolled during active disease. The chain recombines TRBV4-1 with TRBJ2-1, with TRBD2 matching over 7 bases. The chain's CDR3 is CASSQDPAGVYNEQFF. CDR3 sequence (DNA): TGCGCCAGCAGCCAAGATCCCGCGGGAGTTTACAATGAGCAGTTCTTC.